What follows is one T cell receptor beta chain and its context. Its specificity is unknown. Alopecia areata patients had lesional scalp punch biopsies and peripheral blood taken from them. This sample was included in a study of CD8+ T cells in alopecia areata. Study-wide background: The tofacitinib course ran for 6 to 18 months and was followed by 6 months off drug. Findings and limits, study-wide: Alopecia totalis/universalis scalp especially showed more expanded CD8+ clones than normal scalp.

Trimming took off 0 bases at V and 3 bases at J, with 9 bases between the two ends. Per the germline V gene, CDR1 is ENHRY and CDR2 is SYGVKD. The CDR3 contains 15 residues. Extraction and reverse transcription of RNA yielded cDNA as the sequencing template. Only in-frame clones appear in the TCRdb table, and some are missing; sequencing was by immunoSEQ multiplex PCR. The sample lists about 180,000 clones, approximately 65% occurring once. The sequencing used CD8+ T cells sorted from blood, collected at week 0. This clonotype originated in a human donor with alopecia areata. This chain uses TRBV10-3 with TRBJ1-5; possible D gene TRBD1, 5 bases. The CDR3, as DNA: TGTGCCATCAGTGAGTCGAGGGGTACCAATCAGCCCCAGCATTTT. Protein product: CAISESRGTNQPQHF.